Each of the 20 T cell receptor beta chains below was sequenced from the same sample in a study of T-cell memory formation after mild COVID-19. One entry per CDR3 protein, called by TCRdb with MiXCR from the 5' RACE reads. The sample lists roughly 350,000 distinct CDR3 sequences, approximately 13% seen once, with about 20% in the top ten. Sequenced: PBMCs or a T cell subset sorted from them (not recorded which). The receptors originated from a young man who had mild COVID-19 (a few samples of this study predate the infection). Cell type and time point are not known.

The chain has TRBV10-3 and TRBJ2-7, with 10 bases fitting TRBD1. The germline V gene encodes CDR1 ENHRY and CDR2 SYGVKD. V lost 4 bases and J lost 7; bases outside the gene matches: 13. The CDR3 loop spans 16 amino acids. Written as DNA, the CDR3 is TGTGCCATCAGTGCGGCAGGACGGACAGGGGGTTTTGAGCAGTACGTC. Translation gives CAISAAGRTGGFEQYV.

The chain links TRBV18 to TRBJ2-7; no clear D. The CDR3 extends over 13 amino acids. V shed 0 bases and J shed 4 bases, with 7 bases lying between them. In germline, CDR1 is KGHSH, CDR2 LQKENI. The CDR3 DNA sequence: TGTGCCAGCTCACCACCGGGCCGGTACGAGCAGTACGTC. It yields the protein CASSPPGRYEQYV.

This clonotype appeared a few times. The chain has TRBV4-3 and TRBJ1-2, with D uncertain. Germline V gene data show CDR1 as LGHNA and CDR2 as YSLEER. This CDR3 has 16 residues. The ends were cut back, 0 bases at V and 4 bases at J, with 15 bases in the middle. CDR3 DNA: TGCGCCAGCAGCCAAGATCTCCTAACAGCCGTCTATGGCTACACCTTC. Its translation is CASSQDLLTAVYGYTF.

V gene TRBV20-1 combines with J gene TRBJ2-3, with D possibly matching TRBD1 (6 bases). This CDR3 contains 15 residues. CDR1 and CDR2 (germline): DFQATT, SNEGSKA (reference sequence). V was shortened by 5 bases and J by 7 bases, with 22 bases between the two germline ends. CDR3: CSAYHARTDTYTQYF. CDR3 DNA: TGCAGTGCTTACCACGCCCGGACAGATACTTATACGCAGTATTTT.

This clonotype occurred a few times. The chain has TRBV19 and TRBJ1-5, with 11 bases lining up with TRBD1. Germline V lookup: CDR1 LNHDA, CDR2 SQIVND (reference sequence). This CDR3 is 16 amino acids long. V lost 11 bases to trimming and J lost 3 bases; unmatched junction nucleotides: 12. CDR3 residues: CASVDWDRGDNQPQHF. Here the CDR3 DNA reads TGTGCCTCGGTAGACTGGGACAGGGGGGACAATCAGCCCCAGCATTTT.

This clonotype has just a few counts. V gene TRBV12-3 or TRBV12-4 combines with J gene TRBJ1-2; a possible D gene is TRBD1 (6 bases). The V gene lost 8 bases and the J gene lost 8 bases, with 12 bases spanning the gap. This CDR3 comprises 11 residues. CDR3: CASGQLRGYTF. The CDR3 coding sequence is TGTGCCAGCGGACAGTTGAGGGGCTACACCTTC.

This clonotype has a handful of counts. V usage is TRBV11-2 and J usage is TRBJ2-7; D may correspond to TRBD1 or TRBD2 (5 bases each). CDR1 and CDR2 from the germline V gene are SGHAT and FQNNGV. The CDR3 length is 12 residues. Trimming stripped 1 base from V and 9 bases from J, with 10 bases between. CDR3 region: CASSLGWGWQYF. In DNA form, the CDR3 reads TGTGCCAGCAGCTTAGGGTGGGGGTGGCAGTACTTC.

V is TRBV28 and J is TRBJ1-5, with TRBD1 matching over 8 bases. The CDR3 contains 15 residues. With V trimmed by 7 bases and J by 5 bases, 10 bases remained unmatched. Looked up from germline, CDR1 is MDHEN and CDR2 is SYDVKM. The CDR3: CASTEDRVLDQPQHF. The CDR3 DNA is TGTGCCAGCACCGAGGACAGGGTCTTAGATCAGCCCCAGCATTTT.

This clonotype was seen only a few times. The chain carries TRBV29-1 and TRBJ1-1; D perhaps matches TRBD1 (6 bases). Trimming stripped 4 bases from V and 0 bases from J, with 15 bases between. Germline lookup yields CDR1 SQVTM and CDR2 ANQGSEA. CDR3 length: 15 residues. In nucleotides, the CDR3 is TGCAGCGTTGTACGTGGAGGGGGAATGAACACTGAAGCTTTCTTT. It translates to CSVVRGGGMNTEAFF.

The chain joins TRBV6-5 to TRBJ1-1, with D unresolved. The CDR3 spans 12 residues. V lost 4 bases, J lost 6 bases, and 9 bases lay in between. Germline loops: CDR1 MNHEY, CDR2 SVGAGI. The CDR3 reads CASSSLGAEAFF. For the CDR3, the DNA is TGTGCCAGCAGTTCCCTTGGAGCTGAAGCTTTCTTT.

The table lists this clonotype with a few counts. V and J are TRBV4-1 and TRBJ2-1; D gene ambiguous. The CDR3 is made up of 13 amino acids. CDR1 and CDR2 (germline): MGHRA, YSYEKL. Trimming removed 5 bases from V and 1 base from J, with 6 bases in between. In DNA, the CDR3 is TGCGCCAGCAGCAAGGGATCCTACAATGAGCAGTTCTTC. Encoded protein: CASSKGSYNEQFF.

This clonotype was detected a few times. The V gene is TRBV6-1, the J gene TRBJ2-1; D is uncertain. V dropped 5 bases and J dropped 0 bases, with 17 bases sitting between them. Germline loops: CDR1 MNHNS, CDR2 SASEGT. The CDR3 totals 17 residues. CDR3 sequence: CASSRPLVQSSYNEQFF. DNA of the CDR3: TGTGCCAGCAGTCGCCCCCTAGTCCAAAGCTCCTACAATGAGCAGTTCTTC.

This clonotype has a count of ten or more. J is TRBJ2-5 and V is TRBV7-3; D call uncertain. The V end was cut by 2 bases, the J end by 4 bases, with 14 bases between. Germline V gene lookup returns CDR1 SGHTA and CDR2 FQGTGA. The CDR3 totals 15 residues. The CDR3 protein is CASSLAPTGRETQYF. DNA for the CDR3: TGTGCCAGCAGCTTAGCACCAACCGGACGAGAGACCCAGTACTTC.

Ten or more counts support this clonotype. This chain uses TRBV5-1 with TRBJ1-2, with D hard to call. Germline CDR1 and CDR2: SGHRS and YFSETQ. The CDR3 contains 18 residues. Trimming shortened V by 0 bases and J by 0 bases, and 18 bases separated the two germline ends. The CDR3, as DNA: TGCGCCAGCAGCTTGGAAACCCGGCCGCGTTACCCTAACTATGGCTACACCTTC. The encoded protein is CASSLETRPRYPNYGYTF.

This clonotype was counted many times. The rearrangement links TRBV12-3 or TRBV12-4 to TRBJ2-5; TRBD2 might be the D (7 bases). Trimming pared 3 bases from V and 6 bases from J, leaving 11 bases between. CDR3 size: 13 residues. CDR3: CASSFGGGQTQYF. The CDR3, as DNA: TGTGCCAGCAGTTTTGGGGGGGGCCAGACCCAGTACTTC.

The J gene is TRBJ2-7, the V gene TRBV20-1; TRBD2 might be the D (5 bases). This CDR3 region has 15 residues. From germline, CDR1 is DFQATT and CDR2 SNEGSKA (reference sequence). V gave up 3 bases and J gave up 2 bases, with 17 bases separating them. The DNA for the CDR3 is TGCAGTGCTAGGCCCAGAATGGGAGCCACCTACGAGCAGTACGTC. It is translated as CSARPRMGATYEQYV.

This clonotype came up a few times. V usage is TRBV11-2 and J usage is TRBJ1-2; D is unclear. Germline CDR1 reads SGHAT; CDR2 reads FQNNGV. Trimming shortened V by 1 base and J by 3 bases, and 9 bases separated the two germline ends. This CDR3 is built from 14 residues. The CDR3 is CASSLVPGYYGYTF. CDR3 coding DNA: TGTGCCAGCAGCTTAGTTCCGGGGTACTATGGCTACACCTTC. The whole variable domain, remainder taken from reference TRBV11-2 and TRBJ1-2, is EAGVAQSPRYKIIEKRQSVAFWCNPISGHATLYWYQQILGQGPKLLIQFQNNGVVDDSQLPKDRFSAERLKGVDSTLKIQPAKLEDSAVYLCASSLVPGYYGYTFGSGTRLTVV.

This clonotype was seen a few times. The V call is TRBV7-2, the J call TRBJ2-7; D uncertain. Germline V lookup: CDR1 SGHTA, CDR2 FQGNSA. The CDR3 totals 13 residues. V dropped 3 bases and J dropped 4 bases, with 10 bases sitting between them. The CDR3 DNA reads TGTGCCAGCAGCTTGACCAATTATTACGAGCAGTACGTC. It is translated as CASSLTNYYEQYV.

A few counts support this clonotype. The CDR3 DNA sequence: TGTGCCATCAGTAGAACTCCGGACAGGGAGAGCACTGAAGCTTTCTTT. Encoded protein: CAISRTPDRESTEAFF. This chain connects TRBV10-3 to TRBJ1-1; the match to TRBD1 covers 8 bases. The CDR3 extends over 16 amino acids. V was clipped by 5 bases and J by 4 bases; unmatched bases: 12. Germline CDR1 reads ENHRY; CDR2 reads SYGVKD.

The V call is TRBV6-6, the J call TRBJ2-5, with D unresolved. This CDR3 contains 14 residues. Germline assignment: CDR1 MNHNY and CDR2 SVGAGI (reference sequence). V dropped 2 bases and J dropped 0 bases, with 7 bases sitting between them. CDR3 sequence reads: CASSYGRHQETQYF. DNA of the CDR3: TGTGCCAGCAGTTACGGTCGGCACCAAGAGACCCAGTACTTC.